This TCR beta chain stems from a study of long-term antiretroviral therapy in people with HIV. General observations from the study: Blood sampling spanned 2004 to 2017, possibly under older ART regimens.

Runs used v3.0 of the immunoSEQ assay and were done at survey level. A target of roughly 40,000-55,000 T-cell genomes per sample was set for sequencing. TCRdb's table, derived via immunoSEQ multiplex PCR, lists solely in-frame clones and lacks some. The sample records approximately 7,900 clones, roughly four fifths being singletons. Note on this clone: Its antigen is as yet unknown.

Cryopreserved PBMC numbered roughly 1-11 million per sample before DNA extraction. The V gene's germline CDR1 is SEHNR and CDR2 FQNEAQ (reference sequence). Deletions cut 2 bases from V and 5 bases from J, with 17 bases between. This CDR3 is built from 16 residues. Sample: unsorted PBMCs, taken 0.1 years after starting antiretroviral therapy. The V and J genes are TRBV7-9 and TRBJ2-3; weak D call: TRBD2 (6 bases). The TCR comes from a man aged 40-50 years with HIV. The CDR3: CASSLFGGEPRDTQYF. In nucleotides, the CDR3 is TGTGCCAGCAGCTTATTCGGCGGGGAGCCCAGAGATACGCAGTATTTT.